These 3 T cell receptor beta chains came from one sample sequenced in a study of spatial heterogeneity in lung cancer. Time point specified: sample taken at primary tumor resection. Frozen PBMC, nontumor lung or tumor provided whole RNA, which was sequenced unsorted. A single record per CDR3 protein comes from TCRdb applying MiXCR to the 5' RACE reads. The table has about 75,000 distinct CDR3 sequences, about an eighth seen once. Here the sequenced sample was PBMCs, taken at surgery. These receptors all stem from a male donor with early-stage non-small cell lung cancer.

The rearrangement joins TRBV15 to TRBJ1-5; no clear D gene. Germline CDR1 is LNHNV and CDR2 is YYDKDF (reference sequence). CDR3 length: 14 residues. The V gene lost 3 bases and the J gene lost 5 bases, with 11 bases spanning the gap. Here the CDR3 DNA reads TGTGCCACCAGCAGGGAGGGCGGGGATCAGCCCCAGCATTTT. Its protein is CATSREGGDQPQHF.

This clonotype was seen only a few times. The V and J genes are TRBV5-1 and TRBJ2-3; 15 nucleotides match TRBD2. The CDR3 covers 17 residues. Per germline, CDR1 SGHRS and CDR2 YFSETQ. The junction had 10 bases not matched to a gene; V was cut back by 4 bases and J by 7 bases. CDR3 protein: CASSAGLAGGFVNTQYF. CDR3 nucleotides: TGCGCCAGCAGCGCGGGACTAGCGGGAGGTTTTGTAAATACGCAGTATTTT.

This clonotype has at least ten counts. The chain joins TRBV29-1 to TRBJ2-5; D remains unclear. Per the germline V gene, CDR1 is SQVTM and CDR2 is ANQGSEA. Trimming cost V 4 bases and J 1 base, with 10 bases left between them. This CDR3 spans 13 amino acids. Here the CDR3 reads CSVAGTLQETQYF. In DNA, the CDR3 is TGCAGCGTTGCGGGCACCCTCCAAGAGACCCAGTACTTC. Full variable domain (missing parts from reference TRBV29-1 and TRBJ2-5): SAVISQKPSRDICQRGTSLTIQCQVDSQVTMMFWYRQQPGQSLTLIATANQGSEATYESGFVIDKFPISRPNLTFSTLTVSNMSPEDSSIYLCSVAGTLQETQYFGPGTRLLVL.